This TCR beta chain was profiled in a study of cytomegalovirus exposure and HLA in healthy donors. The study's findings and limits: High sensitivity and specificity were reportedly achieved when the classifier diagnosed cytomegalovirus status. Despite most TCR sequences being rare, some public TCRs occurred in many donors. Associated with cytomegalovirus, according to the listing, were 150 to 200 TCR beta chains.

The CDR3 covers 12 residues. The V gene lost 3 bases and the J gene lost 6 bases, with 6 bases spanning the gap. From germline, CDR1 is PRHDT and CDR2 FYEKMQ (reference sequence). The assay was immunoSEQ multiplex PCR, and TCRdb's table has in-frame clones only and misses some. Of about 260,000 clones in the sample, about 90% were seen once. Donors were drawn from the roughly 130-subject validation cohort, separate from the 666-subject first cohort. Worth noting for this clone: Its antigen remains unidentified.

V gene TRBV13 combines with J gene TRBJ2-1; D might be TRBD1 or TRBD2, each matching 5 bases. The material sequenced was PBMCs. The TCR sequence derives from a woman aged 25-40 years in good health and CMV-seronegative. CDR3: CASSLRGNEQFF. The DNA for the CDR3 is TGTGCCAGCAGCTTGAGGGGCAATGAGCAGTTCTTC. Complete variable domain (other parts from reference TRBV13 and TRBJ2-1): AAGVIQSPRHLIKEKRETATLKCYPIPRHDTVYWYQQGPGQDPQFLISFYEKMQSDKGSIPDRFSAQQFSDYHSELNMSSLELGDSALYFCASSLRGNEQFFGPGTRLTVL.